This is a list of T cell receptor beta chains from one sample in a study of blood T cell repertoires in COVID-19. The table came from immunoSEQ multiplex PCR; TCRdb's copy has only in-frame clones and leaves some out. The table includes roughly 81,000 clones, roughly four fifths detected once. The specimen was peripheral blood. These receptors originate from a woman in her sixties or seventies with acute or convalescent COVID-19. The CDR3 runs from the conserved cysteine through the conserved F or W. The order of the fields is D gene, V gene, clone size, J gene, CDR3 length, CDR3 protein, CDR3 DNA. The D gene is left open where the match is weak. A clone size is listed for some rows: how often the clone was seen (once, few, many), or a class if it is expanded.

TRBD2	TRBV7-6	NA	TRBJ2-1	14	CASSLAVPAGEQFF	TGTGCCAGCAGCTTAGCGGTACCAGCGGGGGAGCAGTTCTTC
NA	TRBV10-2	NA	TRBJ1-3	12	CASSYAVNTIYF	TGCGCCAGCAGTTACGCAGTTAACACCATATATTTT
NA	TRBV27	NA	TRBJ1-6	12	CASSLNGGPLHF	TGTGCCAGCAGTTTAAACGGCGGGCCCCTCCACTTT
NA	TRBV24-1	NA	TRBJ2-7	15	CATSDPNGGVYEQYF	TGTGCCACCAGTGATCCGAACGGCGGGGTCTACGAGCAGTACTTC
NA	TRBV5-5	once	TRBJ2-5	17	CASSPAWGDSTVLTQYF	TGTGCCAGCAGCCCGGCTTGGGGGGACAGCACTGTGTTGACCCAGTACTTC
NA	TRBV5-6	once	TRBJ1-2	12	CASSLTYYGYTF	TGTGCCAGCAGCTTAACTTATTATGGCTACACCTTC
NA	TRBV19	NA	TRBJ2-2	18	CASSIRSRRRGWTGELFF	TGTGCCAGTAGTATACGGTCTCGTCGCCGGGGTTGGACCGGGGAGCTGTTTTTT
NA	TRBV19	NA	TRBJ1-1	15	CASRAGTRGNTEAFF	TGTGCCAGTAGGGCAGGGACTAGGGGGAACACTGAAGCTTTCTTT
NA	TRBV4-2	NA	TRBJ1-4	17	CASSPTMWAAANEKLFF	TGTGCCAGCAGCCCGACTATGTGGGCGGCGGCTAATGAAAAACTGTTTTTT
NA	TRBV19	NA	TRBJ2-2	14	CASSIAGFAGELFF	TGTGCCAGTAGTATTGCGGGGTTCGCCGGGGAGCTGTTTTTT
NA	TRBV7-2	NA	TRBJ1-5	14	CASSLAGPNQPQHF	TGTGCCAGCAGCTTGGCAGGTCCCAATCAGCCCCAGCATTTT
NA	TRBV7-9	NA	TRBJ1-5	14	CASSPSGQLSPQHF	TGTGCCAGCAGCCCCTCAGGACAGCTTTCGCCCCAGCATTTT
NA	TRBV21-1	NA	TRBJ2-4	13	CASSPQGAKEKYF	TGTGCCAGCAGTCCACAGGGGGCAAAGGAAAAGTACTTC
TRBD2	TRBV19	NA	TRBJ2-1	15	CASSIWLAGSHEQFF	TGTGCCAGTAGTATATGGCTAGCGGGGTCCCATGAGCAGTTCTTC
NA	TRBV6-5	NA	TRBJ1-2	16	CASSYSDSFRVTGYTF	TGTGCCAGCAGTTACTCTGACTCGTTCCGGGTGACCGGCTACACCTTC
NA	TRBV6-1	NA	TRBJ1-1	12	CASSESETEAFF	TGTGCCAGCAGTGAAAGCGAGACTGAAGCTTTCTTT
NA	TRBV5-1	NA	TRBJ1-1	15	CASSLGSSPNTEAFF	TGCGCCAGCAGCTTAGGGAGCTCCCCGAACACTGAAGCTTTCTTT
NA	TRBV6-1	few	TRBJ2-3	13	CASSENQGDTQYF	TGTGCCAGCAGTGAAAATCAGGGAGATACGCAGTATTTT